This T cell receptor beta chain came from a study of cytomegalovirus exposure and HLA in healthy donors. This clone has a handful of counts. Both 60 Vbeta primers and 13 Jbeta primers went into the PCR. Generated by immunoSEQ multiplex PCR, the TCRdb table keeps only in-frame clones and is missing some. Of 150,000 to 200,000 clones in the sample, about 13% were seen once. From germline, CDR1 is SGHAT and CDR2 FQDESV (reference sequence). This CDR3 has 13 amino acids. J gave up 11 bases and V 2 bases, and 7 bases lay outside the gene matches. Sequenced sample: PBMCs. The chain joins TRBV11-1 to TRBJ1-2, with 8 bases aligning to TRBD1. This clonotype originated in a man between 50 and 59 years old in good health and CMV-seropositive. The CDR3 loop is CASSLMAGGWYTF. CDR3 nucleotides: TGTGCCAGCAGCTTAATGGCAGGGGGCTGGTACACCTTC.